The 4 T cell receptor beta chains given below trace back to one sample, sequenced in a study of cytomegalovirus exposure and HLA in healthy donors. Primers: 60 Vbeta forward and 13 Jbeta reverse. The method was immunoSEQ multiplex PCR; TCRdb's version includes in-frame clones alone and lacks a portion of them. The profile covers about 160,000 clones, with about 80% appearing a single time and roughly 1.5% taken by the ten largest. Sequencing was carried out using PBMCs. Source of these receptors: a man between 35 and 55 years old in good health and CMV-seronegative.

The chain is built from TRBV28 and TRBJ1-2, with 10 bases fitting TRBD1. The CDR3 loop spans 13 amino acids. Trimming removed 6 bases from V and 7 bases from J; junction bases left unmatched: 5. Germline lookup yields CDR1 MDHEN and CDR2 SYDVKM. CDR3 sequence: CASRGQGTSGYTF. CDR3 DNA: TGTGCCAGCAGGGGACAGGGGACCTCTGGCTACACCTTC.

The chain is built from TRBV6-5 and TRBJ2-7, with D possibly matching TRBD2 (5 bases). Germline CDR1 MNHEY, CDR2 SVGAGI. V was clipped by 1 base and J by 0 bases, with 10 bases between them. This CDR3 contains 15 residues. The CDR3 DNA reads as TGTGCCAGCAGTTACTTCCAACGGGGCTCCTACGAGCAGTACTTC. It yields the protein CASSYFQRGSYEQYF.

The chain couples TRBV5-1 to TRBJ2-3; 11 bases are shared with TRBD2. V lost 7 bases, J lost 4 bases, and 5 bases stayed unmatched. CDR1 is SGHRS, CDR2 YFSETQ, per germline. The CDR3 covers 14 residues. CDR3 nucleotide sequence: TGCGCCAGCGTGGCTAGCGGGAGGTCAGATACGCAGTATTTT. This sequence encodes CASVASGRSDTQYF.

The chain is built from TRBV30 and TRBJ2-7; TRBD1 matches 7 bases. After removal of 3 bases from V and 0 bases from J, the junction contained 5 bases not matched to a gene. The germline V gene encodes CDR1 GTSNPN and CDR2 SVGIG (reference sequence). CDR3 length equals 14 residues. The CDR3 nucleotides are TGTGCCTGGAGCCGGGACAGCGTCTCCTACGAGCAGTACTTC. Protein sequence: CAWSRDSVSYEQYF.